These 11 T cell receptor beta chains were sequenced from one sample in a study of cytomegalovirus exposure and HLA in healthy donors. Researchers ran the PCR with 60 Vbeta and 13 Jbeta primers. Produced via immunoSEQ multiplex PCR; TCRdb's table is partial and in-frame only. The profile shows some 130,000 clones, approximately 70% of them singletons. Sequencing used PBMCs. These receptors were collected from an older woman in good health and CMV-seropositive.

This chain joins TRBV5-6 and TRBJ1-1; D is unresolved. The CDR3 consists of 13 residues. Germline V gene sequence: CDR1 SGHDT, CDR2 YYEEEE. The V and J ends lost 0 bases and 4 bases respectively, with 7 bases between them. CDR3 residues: CASSLAGITEAFF. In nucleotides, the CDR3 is TGTGCCAGCAGCTTGGCGGGTATCACTGAAGCTTTCTTT.

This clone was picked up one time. The CDR3 DNA is TGTGCCAGCAGCTCCTCGGACAGGAAGGGCTACACCTTC. This codes for CASSSSDRKGYTF. The rearrangement links TRBV7-3 to TRBJ1-2, with 7 bases identical to TRBD1. The CDR3 has 13 amino acids. V lost 4 bases to trimming and J lost 8 bases; unmatched junction nucleotides: 7. Germline-derived CDR1 and CDR2 are SGHTA and FQGTGA.

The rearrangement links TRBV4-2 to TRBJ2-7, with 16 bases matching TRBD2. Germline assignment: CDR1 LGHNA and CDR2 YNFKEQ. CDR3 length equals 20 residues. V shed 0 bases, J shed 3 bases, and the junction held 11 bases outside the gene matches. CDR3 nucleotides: TGTGCCAGCAGCCAAGATGGGACTAGCGGGAGGGCTCAAACGCGCTACGAGCAGTACTTC. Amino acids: CASSQDGTSGRAQTRYEQYF.

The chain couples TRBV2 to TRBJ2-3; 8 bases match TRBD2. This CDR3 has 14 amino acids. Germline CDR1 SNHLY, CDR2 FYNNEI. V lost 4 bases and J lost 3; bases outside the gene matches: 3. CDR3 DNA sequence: TGTGCCAGCAGTGCCGGGAGGGGAACAGATACGCAGTATTTT. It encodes CASSAGRGTDTQYF.

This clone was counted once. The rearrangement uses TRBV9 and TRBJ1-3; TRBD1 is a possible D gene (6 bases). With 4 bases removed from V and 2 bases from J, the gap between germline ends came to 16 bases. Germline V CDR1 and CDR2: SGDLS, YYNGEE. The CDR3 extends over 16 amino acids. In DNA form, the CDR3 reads TGTGCCAGCAGCTCTAGAGGGGGAACTGCTGGAAACACCATATATTTT. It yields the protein CASSSRGGTAGNTIYF.

CDR3 amino acids: CSVRDGILAGAYEQYF. The CDR3, as DNA: TGCAGCGTCCGGGACGGTATACTAGCGGGAGCCTACGAGCAGTACTTC. This rearrangement joins TRBV29-1 to TRBJ2-5; 11 bases agree with TRBD2. The DNA end is a closer match to TRBJ2-7, so the J assignment may be wrong. Germline V lookup: CDR1 SQVTM, CDR2 ANQGSEA. The CDR3 is made up of 16 amino acids.

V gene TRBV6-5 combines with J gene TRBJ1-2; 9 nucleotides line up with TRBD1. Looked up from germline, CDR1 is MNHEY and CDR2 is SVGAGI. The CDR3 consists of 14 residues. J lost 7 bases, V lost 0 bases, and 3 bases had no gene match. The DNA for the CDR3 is TGTGCCAGCAGTTACTCGGGACAGGGCTTTGGCTACACCTTC. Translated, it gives CASSYSGQGFGYTF.

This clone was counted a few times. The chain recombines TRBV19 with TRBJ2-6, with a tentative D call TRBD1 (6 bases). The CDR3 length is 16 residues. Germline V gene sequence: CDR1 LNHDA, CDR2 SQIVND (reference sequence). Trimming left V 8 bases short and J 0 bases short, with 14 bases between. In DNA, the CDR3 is TGTGCCAGTTTCCCGGGACAATACTCTGGGGCCAACGTCCTGACTTTC. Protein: CASFPGQYSGANVLTF.

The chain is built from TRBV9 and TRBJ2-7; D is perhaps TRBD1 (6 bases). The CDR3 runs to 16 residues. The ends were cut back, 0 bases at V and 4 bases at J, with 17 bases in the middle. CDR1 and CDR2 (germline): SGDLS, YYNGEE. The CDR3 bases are TGTGCCAGCAGCGTAGCTGAGGGGCAGGGGCCATACGAGCAGTACTTC. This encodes CASSVAEGQGPYEQYF.

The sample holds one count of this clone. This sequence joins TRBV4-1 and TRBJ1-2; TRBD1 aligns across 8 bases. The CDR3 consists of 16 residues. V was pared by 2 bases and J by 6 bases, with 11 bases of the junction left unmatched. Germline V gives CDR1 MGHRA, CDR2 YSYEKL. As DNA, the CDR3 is TGCGCCAGCAGCCAAACTCAGGGGACAGGCCGTAATGGCTACACCTTC. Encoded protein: CASSQTQGTGRNGYTF.

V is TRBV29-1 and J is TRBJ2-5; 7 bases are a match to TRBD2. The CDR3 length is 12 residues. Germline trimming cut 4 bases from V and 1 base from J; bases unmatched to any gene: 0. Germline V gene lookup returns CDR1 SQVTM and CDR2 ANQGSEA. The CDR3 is CSVGGGQETQYF. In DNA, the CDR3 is TGCAGCGTTGGCGGGGGCCAAGAGACCCAGTACTTC.